This T cell receptor (beta chain) came from a study of T-cell reconstitution after alpha-beta-depleted transplantation in children. This clonotype came up many times. The CDR3 has 16 residues. Germline-derived CDR1 and CDR2 are MDHEN and SYDVKM. Germline trimming cut 5 bases from V and 5 bases from J; bases unmatched to any gene: 10. Researchers prepared the TCRbeta library using unique molecular identifiers, the study reports. TCRdb used MiXCR to reprocess the PCR reads, holding one entry per CDR3 protein. The sample holds around 450,000 distinct CDR3 sequences, roughly a tenth seen once. The clonotype originates from a child under 10 years old with inherited bone marrow failure, due to receive a stem cell transplant. The gene calls are TRBV28 and TRBJ1-5; TRBD1 aligns across 9 bases. The sequencing used PBMCs, collected before TCRalphabeta/CD19-depleted stem cell transplant. CDR3 sequence reads: CASSPGQGSYHQPQHF. The CDR3 bases are TGTGCCAGCAGTCCGGGACAGGGTTCTTACCATCAGCCCCAGCATTTT.